This T cell receptor beta chain is from a study of shared clonotypes between healthy human individuals. Overall study: With ages of 18 to 49, the donors were two women and three men.

Here immunoSEQ multiplex PCR was the method, and the copy in TCRdb shows in-frame clones only, minus some. The top ten clones hold about 0.89% of a sample with about a million clones, around three quarters of them seen once. The junction had 6 bases not matched to a gene; V was cut back by 5 bases and J by 5 bases. This CDR3 comprises 14 residues. Germline-derived CDR1 and CDR2 are MDHEN and SYDVKM. The source of this sequence is a man aged 18 to 35 in good health. Some clones in this sample may be carry-over from other donors' samples. This sequence joins TRBV28 and TRBJ1-5; the match to TRBD1 covers 7 bases. The sample was memory CD4+ T cells from PBMCs. Subset: CD45RA-negative fraction. CDR3 in amino acids: CASSGGGVDQPQHF. In nucleotides, the CDR3 is TGTGCCAGCAGTGGAGGGGGCGTAGATCAGCCCCAGCATTTT.